This T cell receptor (beta chain) was identified in a study of blood T cell repertoires in COVID-19. Study context: There were acute and convalescent COVID-19 samples, and they came from the United States, Italy and Spain. PBMCs, B-cell-depleted T cells, or T cells were the source of the cDNA or gDNA that made up the material.

The count of this clone is one. Trimming removed 0 bases at V and 9 bases at J, with 7 bases between. The length of the CDR3 is 13 residues. Germline V lookup: CDR1 SGHNT, CDR2 YYREEE (reference sequence). In the authors' methods: It was from reference gene primer amplification that nucleated cell counts were estimated. Here immunoSEQ multiplex PCR was the method, and the copy in TCRdb shows in-frame clones only, minus some. The DNA was the basis for D and trimming; V, J and clone size are from that table. The repertoire holds 97,000 or so clones, with more than 75% as singletons. The material sequenced was peripheral blood. The sequence was obtained from a man older than 75 with acute or convalescent COVID-19. This chain links TRBV5-4 with TRBJ1-6; D might be TRBD1 (5 bases). Here the CDR3 reads CASSLGQGSPLHF. The CDR3 DNA sequence: TGTGCCAGCAGCTTGGGGCAGGGTTCACCCCTCCACTTT.